The sequence of this T cell receptor beta chain was determined in a study of blood T cell repertoires in COVID-19. The wider study: Sites in the United States, Italy and Spain provided acute and convalescent COVID-19 samples. PBMCs, B-cell-depleted T cells, or T cells provided the cDNA or gDNA that made up the material.

It was during active infection that Seattle patients were enrolled and then longitudinally followed. With V trimmed by 0 bases and J by 3 bases, 6 bases remained unmatched. The CDR3 has 16 residues. In germline, CDR1 is SEHNR, CDR2 FQNEAQ (reference sequence). As originally analysed: Amplified reference gene primers provided the basis for estimating nucleated cell counts. Sequencing was performed with immunoSEQ multiplex PCR; in TCRdb, only in-frame clones are kept and a portion is missing. V, J and clone size were drawn from that table, and D and trimming were deduced from the DNA. The repertoire holds hundreds of thousands of clones, with roughly 90% as singletons.

The sequence was collected from a woman aged 55-75 years with COVID-19, enrolled during active disease. The chain recombines TRBV7-9 with TRBJ2-3; 7 positions match TRBD2. Sample: peripheral blood. The CDR3 DNA reads TGTGCCAGCAGCTTAGCGGGGAGGGTATCTACAGATACGCAGTATTTT. As protein: CASSLAGRVSTDTQYF. The full variable domain, its missing parts supplied by reference TRBV7-9 and TRBJ2-3, is DTGVSQNPRHKITKRGQNVTFRCDPISEHNRLYWYRQTLGQGPEFLTYFQNEAQLEKSRLLSDRFSAERPKGSFSTLEIQRTEQGDSAMYLCASSLAGRVSTDTQYFGPGTRLTVL.